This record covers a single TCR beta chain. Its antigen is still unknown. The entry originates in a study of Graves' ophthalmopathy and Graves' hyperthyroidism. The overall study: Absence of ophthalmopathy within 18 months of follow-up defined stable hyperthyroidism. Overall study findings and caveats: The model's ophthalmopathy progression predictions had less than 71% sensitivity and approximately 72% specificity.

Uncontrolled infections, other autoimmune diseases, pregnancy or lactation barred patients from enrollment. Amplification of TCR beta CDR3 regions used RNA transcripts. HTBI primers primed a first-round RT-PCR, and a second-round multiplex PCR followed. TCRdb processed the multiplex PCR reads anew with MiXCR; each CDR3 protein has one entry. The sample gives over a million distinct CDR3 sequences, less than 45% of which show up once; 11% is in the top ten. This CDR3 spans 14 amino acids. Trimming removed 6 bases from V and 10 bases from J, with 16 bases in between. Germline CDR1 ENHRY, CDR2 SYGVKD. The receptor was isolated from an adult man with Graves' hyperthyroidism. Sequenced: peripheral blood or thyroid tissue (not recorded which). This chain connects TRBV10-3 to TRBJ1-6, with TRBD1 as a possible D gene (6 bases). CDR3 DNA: TGTGCCATCAGCGACTCAGGGGCTCGATCACCCCTCCACTTT. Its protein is CAISDSGARSPLHF.